Listed below are T cell receptor beta chains from one sample, sequenced in a study of blood T cells in healthy people across ages. Using its own MiXCR run on the 5' RACE reads, TCRdb lists one record per CDR3 protein. The data show under 1 million distinct CDR3 sequences, more than 40% seen once. Material for sequencing was blood. These receptors were taken from a man in his 60s in good health. The CDR3 runs from the conserved cysteine through the conserved F or W.

cdr3_aa cdr3_length j_call v_call
CASSLGVGPANYGYTF 16 TRBJ1-2 TRBV3-1
CASSPSSGQRPTNEKLFF 18 TRBJ1-4 TRBV7-2
CSARGPGQGYGYTF 14 TRBJ1-2 TRBV20-1
CAISEQGDRSREQFF 15 TRBJ2-1 TRBV10-3
CASSLGGGAANEQFF 15 TRBJ2-1 TRBV5-1
CASSYRGGSGRGEQFF 16 TRBJ2-1 TRBV4-3
CALRGNYGYTF 11 TRBJ1-2 TRBV2
CASSLVHVGELFF 13 TRBJ2-2 TRBV7-2
CSARAPGLRSNEQFF 15 TRBJ2-1 TRBV20-1
CASSSTGIDYGYTF 14 TRBJ1-2 TRBV2
CASKLDYPSYEQYF 14 TRBJ2-7 TRBV12-3/TRBV12-4
CASSPRQGETYEQYF 15 NA TRBV18
CASSYSFSQPSHTEAFF 17 TRBJ1-1 TRBV6-2/TRBV6-3
CASSHHRGPYNEQYF 15 NA TRBV3-1
CASSLDRGDYGYTF 14 TRBJ1-2 TRBV11-2
CASSVGTSGYEQYF 14 TRBJ2-7 TRBV5-5
CASSTVPPGVSNTGELFF 18 TRBJ2-2 TRBV5-1
CASSLETIGNEQFF 14 TRBJ2-1 TRBV7-2
CASSLSMIAPDNEQFF 16 TRBJ2-1 TRBV7-9
CASSQDPGQHNEQFF 15 TRBJ2-1 TRBV3-1
CASSPRRNEQFF 12 TRBJ2-1 TRBV18
CASSQDPYQETQYF 14 TRBJ2-5 TRBV4-1
CASSQGARLAGEEQYF 16 TRBJ2-7 TRBV4-3
CSARATLAEVGDTQYF 16 TRBJ2-3 TRBV20-1
CASSPSGLNEQFF 13 TRBJ2-1 TRBV7-9
CASTIQGASSDTQYF 15 TRBJ2-3 TRBV28
CASSLDLVSTQYF 13 TRBJ2-3 TRBV7-2
CSARDKQGVFYEQYF 15 NA TRBV20-1
CSVEDPGPPGPEKLFF 16 TRBJ1-4 TRBV29-1
CASSYLTGANEQYF 14 TRBJ2-5 TRBV4-1
CASSLAGTGVNNEQFF 16 TRBJ2-1 TRBV7-6
CSARSSGGIYEQYF 14 NA TRBV20-1
CASSLDSFREQYF 13 NA TRBV7-2
CSVPVLWDRKLGNSPLHF 18 TRBJ1-6 TRBV29-1
CASSLEPGYEQYF 13 TRBJ2-7 TRBV7-9
CASSLVGLGAGQYF 14 TRBJ2-7 TRBV7-8
CSARDDVGNQRRNEKLFF 18 TRBJ1-4 TRBV20-1
CASSERQGIHQPQHF 15 TRBJ1-5 TRBV7-6
CASSLSLHQPQHF 13 TRBJ1-5 TRBV7-7
CASSEEGWDSSPPEQYF 17 TRBJ2-7 TRBV25-1
CASSLGLGTEIF 12 TRBJ2-1 TRBV11-1
CASSLGGGTGNMEAQYF 17 TRBJ2-5 TRBV5-4
CASSLDSRSPQHF 13 TRBJ1-5 TRBV28
CATSDLHTPTGAFF 14 TRBJ1-1 TRBV24-1
CASSPSPAKTQYF 13 TRBJ2-5 TRBV12-3/TRBV12-4
CASSVTGQGYEQYF 14 TRBJ2-7 TRBV9
CTSEIGPNQYNEQFF 15 TRBJ2-1 TRBV5-1
CASSTVYEQYF 11 TRBJ2-7 TRBV6-2/TRBV6-3
CASSRPRGGFDEAFF 15 TRBJ1-1 TRBV3-1
CSAGDWAGGANEQFF 15 TRBJ2-1 TRBV20-1
CASSLAPGTNQPQHF 15 TRBJ1-5 TRBV5-1
CASSPLAETQYF 12 TRBJ2-5 TRBV7-2
CASTSGQGVYEQYF 14 NA TRBV6-2/TRBV6-3
CSARDLGVAGALSYEQYF 18 TRBJ2-7 TRBV20-1
CSASATSGGADTQYF 15 TRBJ2-3 TRBV20-1
CSVALSGRASYNEQFF 16 TRBJ2-1 TRBV29-1
CAISTGGDMQYF 12 TRBJ2-3 TRBV10-3
CASSRGWGQPQHF 13 TRBJ1-5 TRBV27
CASSNDRAETQYF 13 TRBJ2-5 TRBV12-3/TRBV12-4